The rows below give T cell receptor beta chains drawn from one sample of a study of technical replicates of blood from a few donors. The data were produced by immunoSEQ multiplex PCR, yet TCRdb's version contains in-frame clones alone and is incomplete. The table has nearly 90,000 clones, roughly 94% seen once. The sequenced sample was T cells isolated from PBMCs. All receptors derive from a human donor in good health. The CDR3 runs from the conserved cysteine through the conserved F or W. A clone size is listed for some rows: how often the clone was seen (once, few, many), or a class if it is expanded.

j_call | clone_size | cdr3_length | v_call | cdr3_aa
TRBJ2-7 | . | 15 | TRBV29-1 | CSVTTGTGGWYEQYF
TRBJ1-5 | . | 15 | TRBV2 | CASSADTGKGQPQHF
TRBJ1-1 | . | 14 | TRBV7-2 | CASSLSRVGTEAFF
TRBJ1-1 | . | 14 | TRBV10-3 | CAITSGAGGTEAFF
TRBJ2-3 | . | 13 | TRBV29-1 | CSVGTAGDYTQYF
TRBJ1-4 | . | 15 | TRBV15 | CATSRGGATNEKLFF
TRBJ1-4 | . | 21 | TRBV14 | CASSQVGAIMDRGHLLEKLFF
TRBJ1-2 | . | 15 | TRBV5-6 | CASSWGPGPEDGYTF
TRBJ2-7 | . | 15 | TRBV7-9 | CASSFGRTGPYEQYF
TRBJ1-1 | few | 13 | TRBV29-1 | CSVTGTTNTEAFF
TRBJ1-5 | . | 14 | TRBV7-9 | CASSLVGANQPQHF
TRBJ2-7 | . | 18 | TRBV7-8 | CASSLPRDGGIDTYEQYF
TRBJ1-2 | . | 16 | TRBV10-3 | CAISGPGGRTNYGYTF
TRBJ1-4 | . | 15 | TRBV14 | CASSQEGAANEKLFF
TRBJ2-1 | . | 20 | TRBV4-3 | CASSQDLGLAGVFSYNEQFF
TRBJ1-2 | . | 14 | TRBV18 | CASSPRAGGLGYTF
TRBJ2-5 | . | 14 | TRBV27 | CASSLQGVLETQYF
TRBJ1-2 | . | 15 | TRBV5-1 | CASTPGTGSIYGYTF
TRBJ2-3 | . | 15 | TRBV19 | CASSIDLAITDTQYF
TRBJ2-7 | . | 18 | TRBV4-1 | CASSQEKWGGLAAYEQYF
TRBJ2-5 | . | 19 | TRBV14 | CASSRPYLSGRVPGETQYF
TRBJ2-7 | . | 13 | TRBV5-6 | CASSPQGWYEQYF
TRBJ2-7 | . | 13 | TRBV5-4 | CASSLAFTYEQYF
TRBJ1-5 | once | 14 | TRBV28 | CASSLGHHGQPQHF
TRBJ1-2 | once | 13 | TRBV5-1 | CARAPGSSSGYTF
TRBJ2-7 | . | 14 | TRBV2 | CASSADRGAYEQYF
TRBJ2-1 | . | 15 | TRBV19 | CASSGTSGRPNEQFF
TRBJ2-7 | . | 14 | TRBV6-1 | CASSDFGGSYEQYF
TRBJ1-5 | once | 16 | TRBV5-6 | CASSGLRGQGNQPQHF
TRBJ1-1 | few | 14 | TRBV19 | CASSSWGGNTEAFF
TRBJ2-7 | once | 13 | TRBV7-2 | CAGTSGNSYEQYF
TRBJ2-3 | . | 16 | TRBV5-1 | CASSFGQGAGTDTQYF
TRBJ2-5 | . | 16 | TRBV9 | CASSVERGGAGETQYF
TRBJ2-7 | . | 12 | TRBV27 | CASSAGQYEQYF
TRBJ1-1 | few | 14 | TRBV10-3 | CAISEYDRDTEAFF
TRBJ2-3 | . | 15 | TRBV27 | CASRGTSDYTDTQYF
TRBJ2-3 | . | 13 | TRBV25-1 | CASSVALSDTQYF
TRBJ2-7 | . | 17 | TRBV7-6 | CASSSTLGGGASHEQYF
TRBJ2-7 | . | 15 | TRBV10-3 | CAISGEEPKLYEQYF
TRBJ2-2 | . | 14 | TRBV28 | CASSLGRRAGELFF
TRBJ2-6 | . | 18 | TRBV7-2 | CASSWGLADIPGANVLTF
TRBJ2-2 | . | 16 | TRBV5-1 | CASSLGGLTRPGELFF
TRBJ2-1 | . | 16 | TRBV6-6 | CASSGPLPGSYNEQFF